This is a list of T cell receptor beta chains from one sample in a study of STAT3 mutations in large granular lymphocyte leukemia. Repertoires were generated with immunoSEQ multiplex PCR, while TCRdb's copy carries only in-frame clones and drops some. The sample lists roughly 40,000 clones; roughly three quarters were seen once. What was sequenced was PBMCs. The source of these receptors is a human donor with T large granular lymphocyte leukemia. Some clones in this sample may be carry-over from other donors' samples. Both conserved end residues are part of each CDR3. The order of the fields is J gene, clone size, V gene, CDR3 protein. For some rows the clone size is stated as once, few or many, or as a class when expanded; others skip it.

j_call: TRBJ1-4; clone_size: .; v_call: TRBV7-9; cdr3_aa: CASSSGEKLFF
j_call: TRBJ2-2; clone_size: .; v_call: TRBV9; cdr3_aa: CASRGGIGELFF
j_call: TRBJ1-2; clone_size: .; v_call: TRBV28; cdr3_aa: CASSLEGRGRGHGYTF
j_call: TRBJ2-6; clone_size: .; v_call: TRBV4-2; cdr3_aa: CASSQFGTGDSGANVLTF
j_call: TRBJ2-4; clone_size: .; v_call: TRBV7-9; cdr3_aa: CASSSADRVGYF
j_call: TRBJ2-7; clone_size: .; v_call: TRBV2; cdr3_aa: CASRVEAGGPYEQYF
j_call: TRBJ2-1; clone_size: .; v_call: TRBV7-2; cdr3_aa: CASRDRDHNEQFF
j_call: TRBJ1-1; clone_size: .; v_call: TRBV9; cdr3_aa: CASSVTGAQNTEAFF
j_call: TRBJ1-5; clone_size: .; v_call: TRBV2; cdr3_aa: CASSDLAEYQPQHF
j_call: TRBJ1-1; clone_size: .; v_call: TRBV5-1; cdr3_aa: CASSFSQGTAEAFF
j_call: TRBJ1-5; clone_size: .; v_call: TRBV28; cdr3_aa: CASSLWGGDGQPQHF
j_call: TRBJ2-5; clone_size: .; v_call: TRBV5-1; cdr3_aa: CASRSSGGLQETQYF
j_call: TRBJ2-1; clone_size: .; v_call: TRBV5-1; cdr3_aa: CASSLAGTEYYNEQFF
j_call: TRBJ2-6; clone_size: .; v_call: TRBV19; cdr3_aa: CASSIRLWTVSGANVLTF
j_call: TRBJ2-1; clone_size: .; v_call: TRBV5-1; cdr3_aa: CASSFLAGPSALDNEQFF
j_call: TRBJ1-3; clone_size: once; v_call: TRBV7-8; cdr3_aa: CASSLPTGSSGNTIYF
j_call: TRBJ1-3; clone_size: .; v_call: TRBV29-1; cdr3_aa: CSVEAYERSGNTIYF
j_call: TRBJ1-2; clone_size: .; v_call: TRBV30; cdr3_aa: CAWSAGTEVYGYTF
j_call: TRBJ2-1; clone_size: few; v_call: TRBV18; cdr3_aa: CASQGWGSYNEQFF
j_call: TRBJ2-2; clone_size: .; v_call: TRBV19; cdr3_aa: CASSIAGGANTGELFF
j_call: TRBJ1-2; clone_size: .; v_call: TRBV30; cdr3_aa: CAWNLQSGYTF
j_call: TRBJ1-3; clone_size: .; v_call: TRBV25-1; cdr3_aa: CASGTAGNTIYF
j_call: TRBJ1-6; clone_size: .; v_call: TRBV6-5; cdr3_aa: CASSYFGRTDNSPLHF
j_call: TRBJ1-2; clone_size: .; v_call: TRBV2; cdr3_aa: CASSATGQGLYTF
j_call: TRBJ2-5; clone_size: .; v_call: TRBV6-4; cdr3_aa: CASLLWAELRGTQYF
j_call: TRBJ2-2; clone_size: .; v_call: TRBV7-9; cdr3_aa: CASSSSTGVLGTGELFF
j_call: TRBJ1-2; clone_size: .; v_call: TRBV28; cdr3_aa: CASTPPYSRFNYGYTF
j_call: TRBJ2-1; clone_size: .; v_call: TRBV5-6; cdr3_aa: CASSVLRFGGRNEQFF
j_call: TRBJ2-5; clone_size: .; v_call: TRBV11-2; cdr3_aa: CASSSLGGETQYF
j_call: TRBJ1-2; clone_size: .; v_call: TRBV5-1; cdr3_aa: CASSLGTGLNGYTF
j_call: TRBJ2-1; clone_size: few; v_call: TRBV7-2; cdr3_aa: CASSAIGQGAEQFF
j_call: TRBJ1-5; clone_size: .; v_call: TRBV19; cdr3_aa: CASSMGGAQPQHF
j_call: TRBJ2-7; clone_size: .; v_call: TRBV28; cdr3_aa: CASSTPGRGFWGEQYF
j_call: TRBJ2-3; clone_size: .; v_call: TRBV6-5; cdr3_aa: CASSLNRVSDTQYF
j_call: TRBJ1-2; clone_size: .; v_call: TRBV25-1; cdr3_aa: CASSEWGNNYGYTF
j_call: TRBJ1-4; clone_size: .; v_call: TRBV5-1; cdr3_aa: CASSLEAGRDEKLFF
j_call: TRBJ2-1; clone_size: few; v_call: TRBV11-2; cdr3_aa: CASSLTRGDYNEQFF
j_call: TRBJ2-5; clone_size: .; v_call: TRBV11-2; cdr3_aa: CASSLGVALRETQYF
j_call: TRBJ1-1; clone_size: .; v_call: TRBV4-1; cdr3_aa: CASSHAMNTEAFF
j_call: TRBJ1-4; clone_size: few; v_call: TRBV30; cdr3_aa: CASGQEWEKLFF
j_call: TRBJ1-2; clone_size: .; v_call: TRBV7-2; cdr3_aa: CASSSRQVGGGYTF
j_call: TRBJ1-2; clone_size: .; v_call: TRBV7-9; cdr3_aa: CASSLELTGYGYTF